This T cell receptor beta chain appears in the sequencing data of a study of T cell responses to AZD1222 COVID-19 vaccine. Comments on this clone: Antigen specificity is unknown.

The study, taken as a whole, reports: Among AZD1222 vaccinees, only 5 or 6 were seropositive at baseline. Samples come after the peak T cell response, not at day 14.

Here immunoSEQ multiplex PCR was the method, and the copy in TCRdb shows in-frame clones only, minus some. The sample includes around 250,000 clones, about 92% of them seen just once. The CDR3 contains 13 residues. Germline-derived CDR1 and CDR2 are MDHEN and SYDVKM. With V trimmed by 8 bases and J by 7 bases, 8 bases remained unmatched. The sequencing here drew on peripheral blood, taken on day 0 of AZD1222 vaccination. The sequence came from an adult in good health. V usage is TRBV28 and J usage is TRBJ2-7; TRBD2 aligns across 10 bases. As DNA, the CDR3 is TGTGCCAGCGGACTAGCGGCTATTCGGGAGCAGTACTTC. It yields the protein CASGLAAIREQYF.